Shown below are 5 T cell receptor beta chains from a single sample sequenced in a study of CD8+ T cells in alopecia areata. It was cDNA, reverse transcribed from extracted RNA, that served as the sequencing template. TCRdb's copy holds only in-frame clones and misses some; the assay was immunoSEQ multiplex PCR. Among about 200,000 clones listed, 50% to 60% were seen once. Sequenced here: CD4+ T cells sorted from blood, sampled at week 0. Source of these receptors: a human donor with alopecia areata.

The chain couples TRBV5-1 to TRBJ1-2; D not certain. The V end was cut by 0 bases, the J end by 3 bases, with 12 bases between. Germline loops: CDR1 SGHRS, CDR2 YFSETQ. This CDR3 is 15 amino acids long. The CDR3 spells CASSLGTASYYGYTF. CDR3 coding DNA: TGCGCCAGCAGCTTGGGGACGGCGAGCTACTATGGCTACACCTTC. The variable domain in full, with the rest retrieved from reference TRBV5-1 and TRBJ1-2, is KAGVTQTPRYLIKTRGQQVTLSCSPISGHRSVSWYQQTPGQGLQFLFEYFSETQRNKGNFPGRFSGRQFSNSRSEMNVSTLELGDSALYLCASSLGTASYYGYTFGSGTRLTVV.

About this clone itself: The junction departs from germline at one end; a sequencing error may be responsible. V gene TRBV4-1 combines with J gene TRBJ2-3; 8 bases align to TRBD1. CDR3 length equals 15 residues. Germline-derived CDR1 and CDR2 are MGHRA and YSYEKL. The CDR3 protein is CASGQGARGTDTQYF. In DNA form, the CDR3 reads TGTGCCAGCGGCCAGGGGGCGCGGGGCACAGATACGCAGTATTTT.

This clone turned up a few times. J is TRBJ2-2 and V is TRBV7-8, with D tentatively TRBD2 (6 bases). The germline CDR1 and CDR2 sequences are SGHVS and FQNEAQ. This CDR3 region has 15 residues. With 4 bases removed from V and 6 bases from J, the gap between germline ends came to 15 bases. The DNA of the CDR3 is TGTGCCAGCAGCTCCGGGACGTCGGGAGCCGGGGAGCTGTTTTTT. Its protein is CASSSGTSGAGELFF.

This chain joins TRBV5-1 and TRBJ2-7, with 10 bases that match TRBD1. CDR1 is SGHRS, CDR2 YFSETQ, per germline. Trimming at V came to 4 bases and at J to 2 bases, leaving 6 bases not matched to a gene. The CDR3 sequence is 15 residues long. The CDR3 DNA follows: TGCGCCAGCAGCACGGGACAGGGGCTACCCTACGAGCAGTACTTC. This sequence encodes CASSTGQGLPYEQYF.

This clone showed up just a few times. The CDR3 DNA is TGCAGCGTTGAAGATGCAGGACAGGGAAATGAGCAGTTCTTC. This translates into CSVEDAGQGNEQFF. This chain links TRBV29-1 with TRBJ2-1, with TRBD1 identical over 8 bases. The CDR3 covers 14 residues. Trimming cost V 0 bases and J 7 bases; bases outside gene matches: 5. Germline lookup yields CDR1 SQVTM and CDR2 ANQGSEA.